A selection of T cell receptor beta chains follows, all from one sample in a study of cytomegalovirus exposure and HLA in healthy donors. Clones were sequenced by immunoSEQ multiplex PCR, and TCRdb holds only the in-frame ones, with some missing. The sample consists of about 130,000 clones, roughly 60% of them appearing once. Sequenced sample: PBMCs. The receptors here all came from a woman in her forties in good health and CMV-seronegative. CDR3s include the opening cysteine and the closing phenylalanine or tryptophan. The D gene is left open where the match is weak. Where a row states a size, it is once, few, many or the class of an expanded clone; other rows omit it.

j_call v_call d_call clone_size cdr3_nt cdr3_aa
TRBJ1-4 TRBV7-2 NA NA TGTGCCAGCAGCTTAGCGGGCTGGGAAAAACTGTTTTTT CASSLAGWEKLFF
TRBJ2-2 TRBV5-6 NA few TGTGCCAGCAGCCAATTGGACTTCACCGGGGAGCTGTTTTTT CASSQLDFTGELFF
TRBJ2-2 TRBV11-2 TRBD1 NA TGTGCCAGCAGCTCAAAGAGGGGGCCCGGGGAGCTGTTTTTT CASSSKRGPGELFF
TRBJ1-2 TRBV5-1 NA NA TGCGCCAGCAGCATCCTAGGCGGCACCAACTATGGCTACACCTTC CASSILGGTNYGYTF
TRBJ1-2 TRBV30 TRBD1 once TGTGCCTGGAGTTTGACAGGGGAAGATGGCTACACCTTC CAWSLTGEDGYTF
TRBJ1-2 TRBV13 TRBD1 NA TGTGCCAGCAGCTTAGGGACAGGGGGCTATGGCTACACCTTC CASSLGTGGYGYTF
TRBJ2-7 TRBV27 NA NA TGTGCCAGCAGTACACCTGGAGGGTGTTGCTACGAGCAGTACTTC CASSTPGGCCYEQYF
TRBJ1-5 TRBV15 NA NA TGTGCCACCAGCAGAGAACAGGAGTCACAGCCCCAGCATTTT CATSREQESQPQHF
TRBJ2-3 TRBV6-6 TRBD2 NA TGTGCCAGCAGTTACTCGGGCGCGGGGGGCAGGGATACGCAGTATTTT CASSYSGAGGRDTQYF
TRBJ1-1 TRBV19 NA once TGTGCCAGTAGTCTCTCTACAGTGGTGAACACTGAAGCTTTCTTT CASSLSTVVNTEAFF
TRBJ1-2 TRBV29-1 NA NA TGCAGCGTTGGTGACTACTATGGCTACACCTTC CSVGDYYGYTF
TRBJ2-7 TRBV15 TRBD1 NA TGTGCCACCAGCAGAGATGTCCGGGACAGAGCCTACGAGCAGTACTTC CATSRDVRDRAYEQYF
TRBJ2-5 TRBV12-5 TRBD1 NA TGTGCTAGTGGTTCCGGGACAGGGGTTAGCATGTCGTACTTC CASGSGTGVSMSYF
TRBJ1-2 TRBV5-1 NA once TGCGCCGGCAGCTTGGAACCAGGGAGCTACACCTTC CAGSLEPGSYTF